This T cell receptor (beta chain) was recorded in a study of response to subunit inactivated influenza vaccine. Via MiXCR, TCRdb re-called the RT-PCR reads, giving one row per CDR3 protein. The data hold around 570,000 distinct CDR3 sequences, with about 10% observed a single time. V was clipped by 7 bases and J by 6 bases; unmatched bases: 14. This CDR3 spans 15 amino acids. The data were also submitted as part of a second study, on T cells expressing NK-cell markers. That source adds: Template switching by 5'RACE with UMIs generated the TCR beta cDNA.

This sequence originates from a man aged 50 to 60 who received an inactivated influenza vaccine. The sequencing here drew on PBMCs from blood, taken on the day of vaccination. The chain is built from TRBV12-3 or TRBV12-4 and TRBJ1-2, with TRBD1 matching 7 bases. Here the CDR3 DNA reads TGTGCCAGCAAACCCTGGGACAGCCATGACCATGGCTACACCTTC. Translating gives CASKPWDSHDHGYTF.